This TCR beta chain was recovered during a study of brain T cells in children with intractable seizures. Study observations and caveats: Patients' HCMV serostatus was unknown; virus specificity rests on CDR3 similarity alone. Clones missing pre-surgery may reflect undersampling of that blood sample.

The assay was immunoSEQ multiplex PCR, and TCRdb's table has in-frame clones only and misses some. This sample yields 70,000 to 90,000 clones, of which about 92% are seen a single time; less than 2% belongs to the top ten. Per the germline V gene, CDR1 is SGHAT and CDR2 is FQNNGV. The CDR3 is made up of 16 amino acids. Trimming removed 3 bases from V and 4 bases from J; junction bases left unmatched: 10. Surgery cases with the highest brain T cell transcript signatures were chosen for sequencing. Before surgery, patients took at least one anti-epileptic drug. Points on this clone: Its antigen is unidentified.

The receptor was derived from a boy under two years old with tuberous sclerosis and intractable seizures. The genes are TRBV11-2 and TRBJ2-3; 7 positions match TRBD1. The sample was peripheral blood, taken at surgery. The CDR3 spells CASSFRLTGSPDTQYF. DNA for the CDR3: TGTGCCAGCAGCTTCCGGTTGACAGGGTCCCCAGATACGCAGTATTTT.